These 31 T cell receptor beta chains were sequenced from one sample in a study of blood T cells in healthy people across ages. PCR was performed a second time for about 7 to 11 cycles using a sample-barcoded 5' primer and a J-beta primer mix. TCRdb re-derived calls from the 5' RACE reads in MiXCR, one entry per CDR3 protein. The sample holds roughly 1.4 million distinct CDR3 sequences, around 59% seen once. The sequencing sample was made of blood. The receptors here all came from a man aged 18 to 35 in good health.

V is TRBV3-1 and J is TRBJ2-5, with D unclear. In germline, CDR1 is LGHDT, CDR2 YNNKEL (reference sequence). This CDR3 comprises 12 residues. V was trimmed by 5 bases and J by 11 bases, leaving 15 bases between them. As DNA, the CDR3 is TGTGCCAGCAGCGAGCTACCCAATGAGCAGTACTTC. Translated: CASSELPNEQYF.

The chain uses TRBV24-1 and TRBJ2-4; D uncertain. The better agreement between TRBJ2-7 and the DNA end casts doubt on the J call. The germline V gene encodes CDR1 KGHDR and CDR2 SFDVKD. The CDR3 runs to 15 residues. The CDR3 protein is CATSDARLANYEQYF. CDR3 nucleotide sequence: TGTGCCACCAGTGACGCTCGACTGGCGAACTACGAGCAGTACTTC.

This chain joins TRBV7-8 and TRBJ1-4, with a weak D call TRBD1 (5 bases). V shed 4 bases and J shed 0 bases, with 15 bases lying between them. The CDR3 spans 17 residues. Germline assignment: CDR1 SGHVS and CDR2 FQNEAQ. The CDR3 coding sequence is TGTGCCAGCAGCTCGGACACATTTCCTGCAACTAATGAAAAACTGTTTTTT. Its translation: CASSSDTFPATNEKLFF.

This clonotype was observed a single time. The chain has TRBV20-1 and TRBJ1-5, with D possibly matching TRBD1 (6 bases). CDR1 DFQATT and CDR2 SNEGSKA come from the germline V gene (reference sequence). This CDR3 spans 13 amino acids. The germline V and J ends were trimmed by 6 bases and 7 bases, with 16 bases remaining between them. DNA for the CDR3: TGCAGTGCCCCATACAGGGTAGGGCAGCCCCAGCATTTT. Translation gives CSAPYRVGQPQHF.

The chain links TRBV4-1 to TRBJ2-1; no definite D call. From germline, CDR1 is MGHRA and CDR2 YSYEKL. The V end was cut by 0 bases, the J end by 8 bases, with 8 bases between. There are 13 residues in the CDR3. The CDR3 protein is CASSQEDWDEQFF. For the CDR3, the DNA is TGCGCCAGCAGCCAAGAGGATTGGGATGAGCAGTTCTTC.

This clonotype was detected a few times. J is TRBJ2-3 and V is TRBV9; TRBD1 matches 10 bases. The CDR3 covers 16 residues. Germline CDR1 reads SGDLS; CDR2 reads YYNGEE. V lost 1 base and J lost 4; bases outside the gene matches: 6. The DNA for the CDR3 is TGTGCCAGCAGCGTATCCGGGACAGGGGACTCAGATACGCAGTATTTT. It is translated as CASSVSGTGDSDTQYF.

The chain links TRBV2 to TRBJ1-5; tentative D call: TRBD1 (5 bases). The CDR3 runs to 15 residues. The germline V gene encodes CDR1 SNHLY and CDR2 FYNNEI. V dropped 7 bases and J dropped 4 bases, with 17 bases sitting between them. The CDR3 spells CASTQDRSLNQPQHF. Written as DNA, the CDR3 is TGTGCCAGCACCCAAGACAGATCACTAAATCAGCCCCAGCATTTT.

The rearrangement links TRBV21-1 to TRBJ2-7; TRBD1, the table's D call, lacks a check against the DNA. TRBV21-1 is a known pseudogene. The CDR3 totals 15 residues. CDR3 in amino acids: CASSSPGQGYYEQYF. CDR3 in DNA: TGTGCCAGCAGCTCTCCGGGACAGGGTTACTACGAGCAGTACTTC.

There are many counts of this clonotype. This rearrangement joins TRBV12-3 or TRBV12-4 to TRBJ1-1, with 7 bases identical to TRBD1. The V segment lost 6 bases and the J segment 2 bases; nucleotides outside the gene matches: 12. The CDR3 loop spans 16 amino acids. The CDR3 DNA sequence: TGTGCCAGCAGGAACAGGGGCGAGTCTTCTAACACTGAAGCTTTCTTT. It codes for CASRNRGESSNTEAFF.

CDR3 bases: TGCAGCGTTCGGAGACAGTCCGAGACCCAGTACTTC. This codes for CSVRRQSETQYF. The chain is built from TRBV29-1 and TRBJ2-5, with TRBD1 as a possible D gene (5 bases). The V gene's germline CDR1 is SQVTM and CDR2 ANQGSEA. V was pared by 5 bases and J by 5 bases, with 12 bases between. The CDR3 runs 12 residues.

CDR3 coding DNA: TGTGCCATCAGCGAGGGATTTTCAAATCAGCCCCAGCATTTT. As protein: CAISEGFSNQPQHF. The J gene is TRBJ1-5, the V gene TRBV10-3; D gene ambiguous. CDR3 length: 14 residues. V was trimmed by 6 bases and J by 4 bases, leaving 13 bases between them. Germline V lookup: CDR1 ENHRY, CDR2 SYGVKD.

This clonotype was observed a few times. The chain is built from TRBV6-5 and TRBJ1-2; possible D gene TRBD1, 5 bases. In germline, CDR1 is MNHEY, CDR2 SVGAGI. Trimming stripped 5 bases from V and 4 bases from J, with 11 bases between. This CDR3 has 13 residues. The CDR3 region is CASSPRVSYGYTF. As DNA, the CDR3 is TGTGCCAGCAGTCCCAGGGTCTCCTATGGCTACACCTTC.

This chain connects TRBV2 to TRBJ2-3; 11 bases align to TRBD2. Germline V gene sequence: CDR1 SNHLY, CDR2 FYNNEI. V gave up 7 bases and J gave up 3 bases; unmatched junction bases: 9. CDR3 size: 16 residues. CDR3 sequence: CASTRLAGGQTDTQYF. The CDR3 coding sequence is TGTGCCAGCACCCGATTAGCGGGAGGGCAGACAGATACGCAGTATTTT. The entire variable domain, with the rest obtained from reference TRBV2 and TRBJ2-3, is as follows: EPEVTQTPSHQVTQMGQEVILRCVPISNHLYFYWYRQILGQKVEFLVSFYNNEISEKSEIFDDQFSVERPDGSNFTLKIRSTKLEDSAMYFCASTRLAGGQTDTQYFGPGTRLTVL.

In DNA form, the CDR3 reads TGTGCCAGCTTAATGGCGGGAGGGCCGGGGGAGCAGTACTTC. It codes for CASLMAGGPGEQYF. This rearrangement joins TRBV7-9 to TRBJ2-5, with TRBD2 identical over 9 bases. This CDR3 region has 14 residues. Germline V gives CDR1 SEHNR, CDR2 FQNEAQ (reference sequence). With 8 bases clipped from V and 11 bases from J, the junction kept 15 bases outside the gene matches. Variable domain in full (rest from reference TRBV7-9 and TRBJ2-5): DTGVSQNPRHKITKRGQNVTFRCDPISEHNRLYWYRQTLGQGPEFLTYFQNEAQLEKSRLLSDRFSAERPKGSFSTLEIQRTEQGDSAMYLCASLMAGGPGEQYFGPGTRLLVL.

Only a few counts were recorded for this clonotype. The chain is built from TRBV4-2 and TRBJ2-1; D unresolved. The CDR3 sequence is 12 residues long. The germline gives CDR1 LGHNA, CDR2 YNFKEQ. With 2 bases removed from V and 8 bases from J, the gap between germline ends came to 7 bases. The CDR3 DNA reads as TGTGCCAGCAGCCAAAAGAATTATGAGCAGTTCTTC. Translation gives CASSQKNYEQFF.

The chain couples TRBV7-9 to TRBJ1-2; D remains ambiguous. The CDR3 runs to 14 residues. From germline, CDR1 is SEHNR and CDR2 FQNEAQ (reference sequence). V was cut by 4 bases and J by 4 bases, with 13 bases left in between. The CDR3 DNA sequence: TGTGCCAGCAGCTCCTCTTTTTTAGCCTATGGCTACACCTTC. As protein: CASSSSFLAYGYTF.

This clonotype occurred once. J is TRBJ2-1 and V is TRBV6-1, with no clear D. Germline CDR1 reads MNHNS; CDR2 reads SASEGT. Trimming stripped 2 bases from V and 7 bases from J, with 6 bases between. CDR3 length equals 12 residues. CDR3 nucleotides: TGTGCCAGCAGTGAAATCCCGAATGAGCAGTTCTTC. This sequence encodes CASSEIPNEQFF.

This chain uses TRBV4-1 with TRBJ1-1; 8 bases map to TRBD1. Germline-derived CDR1 and CDR2 are MGHRA and YSYEKL. Unmatched junction bases numbered 6, after V lost 0 bases and J lost 0 bases. The CDR3 covers 17 residues. The CDR3: CASSQDPRTGMNTEAFF. Written as DNA, the CDR3 is TGCGCCAGCAGCCAAGATCCCCGGACAGGGATGAACACTGAAGCTTTCTTT.

In this sample, this clonotype turned up a few times. The chain employs TRBV7-9 and TRBJ2-7; no clear D. The germline V gene encodes CDR1 SEHNR and CDR2 FQNEAQ (reference sequence). The CDR3 has 16 residues. V shed 5 bases and J shed 2 bases, with 19 bases lying between them. The CDR3, as DNA: TGTGCCAGCAGCCAATACCGTCCCAGAGCTCCCTACGAGCAGTACTTC. Protein: CASSQYRPRAPYEQYF.

This clonotype was found a few times. This chain joins TRBV7-2 and TRBJ2-1; the match to TRBD1 covers 9 bases. Trimming removed 4 bases from V and 8 bases from J; junction bases left unmatched: 6. The length of the CDR3 is 14 residues. Germline values: CDR1 SGHTA, CDR2 FQGNSA. CDR3 DNA sequence: TGTGCCAGCAGCTCCTACAGGGGGCACGATGAGCAGTTCTTC. Its translation is CASSSYRGHDEQFF.

The chain is built from TRBV4-3 and TRBJ2-1, with 9 bases that match TRBD2. From germline, CDR1 is LGHNA and CDR2 YSLEER. V dropped 4 bases and J dropped 6; count of bases not matched to a gene: 13. The CDR3 spans 17 residues. CDR3 sequence reads: CASSRIKMPRGGNEQFF. In nucleotides, the CDR3 is TGCGCCAGCAGCCGGATAAAGATGCCGCGGGGGGGCAATGAGCAGTTCTTC.

The genes are TRBV6-1 and TRBJ1-6; weak D call: TRBD1 (6 bases). Per germline, CDR1 MNHNS and CDR2 SASEGT. The CDR3 is 15 amino acids. V dropped 4 bases and J dropped 10 bases, with 17 bases sitting between them. CDR3 DNA: TGTGCCAGCAGTGTCAGGACAGCCAACAGGTCACCCCTCCACTTT. Translated: CASSVRTANRSPLHF.

This chain uses TRBV20-1 with TRBJ2-7, with 8 nucleotides matching TRBD2. In germline, CDR1 is DFQATT, CDR2 SNEGSKA (reference sequence). The CDR3 length is 15 residues. J lost 3 bases, V lost 0 bases, and 7 bases had no gene match. For the CDR3, the DNA is TGCAGTGCTAGAGACGATAGCGGGATAGGCTACGAGCAGTACTTC. It codes for CSARDDSGIGYEQYF.

The chain is built from TRBV3-1 and TRBJ2-1, with TRBD2 identical over 9 bases. V dropped 0 bases and J dropped 2; count of bases not matched to a gene: 2. The germline V gene encodes CDR1 LGHDT and CDR2 YNNKEL (reference sequence). The CDR3 has 16 residues. CDR3 nucleotide sequence: TGTGCCAGCAGCCAAGAACTAGCGGGTACCTACAATGAGCAGTTCTTC. It translates to CASSQELAGTYNEQFF.

In this sample, this clonotype turned up once. J is TRBJ2-2 and V is TRBV21-1; the DNA was not used to check the table's D call, TRBD2. TRBV21-1 is marked as a pseudogene. The CDR3 length is 19 residues. The CDR3 is CASSETKHGLAEDTGELFF. The CDR3, as DNA: TGTGCCAGCAGCGAAACCAAACACGGACTAGCGGAGGACACCGGGGAGCTGTTTTTT.

This sequence joins TRBV6-2 or TRBV6-3 and TRBJ2-7, with 7 bases aligning to TRBD1. CDR1 and CDR2 (germline): MNHEY, SVGEGT. V lost 0 bases to trimming and J lost 2 bases; unmatched junction nucleotides: 16. This CDR3 contains 19 residues. CDR3 sequence reads: CASSYSTQGIRRETYEQYF. Written as DNA, the CDR3 is TGTGCCAGCAGTTACTCGACACAGGGGATTCGCAGGGAGACCTACGAGCAGTACTTC.

The chain links TRBV4-3 to TRBJ1-4; D is ambiguous. Germline V gives CDR1 LGHNA, CDR2 YSLEER. With 6 bases removed from V and 4 bases from J, the gap between germline ends came to 18 bases. The length of the CDR3 is 16 residues. The CDR3 DNA is TGCGCCAGCAGTCTACATGTACGGCCTCTTAATGAAAAACTGTTTTTT. Translating it yields CASSLHVRPLNEKLFF.

CDR3 in amino acids: CASSRIGTTDTQYF. In nucleotides, the CDR3 is TGTGCCAGCAGCCGTATCGGGACAACAGATACGCAGTATTTT. The V call is TRBV6-2 or TRBV6-3, the J call TRBJ2-3; D may be TRBD1 (6 bases). The CDR3 runs to 14 residues. V was cut by 6 bases and J by 3 bases, with 13 bases left in between. Per the germline V gene, CDR1 is MNHEY and CDR2 is SVGEGT.

J is TRBJ2-3 and V is TRBV4-2; 8 bases are shared with TRBD2. V lost 3 bases to trimming and J lost 4 bases; unmatched junction nucleotides: 6. Germline V CDR1 and CDR2: LGHNA, YNFKEQ. This CDR3 comprises 15 residues. The CDR3 sequence is CASSQRSGEADTQYF. CDR3 DNA: TGTGCCAGCAGCCAGCGTAGCGGGGAGGCAGATACGCAGTATTTT.

This clonotype was observed a handful of times. The rearrangement joins TRBV5-1 to TRBJ2-7; TRBD1 matches at 11 bases. Germline CDR1 SGHRS, CDR2 YFSETQ. V gave up 2 bases and J gave up 5 bases; unmatched junction bases: 6. The CDR3 length is 15 residues. The CDR3 coding sequence is TGCGCCAGCAGCTTATCAGGACAGGGGGCACACGAGCAGTACTTC. This encodes CASSLSGQGAHEQYF.

The rearrangement links TRBV4-3 to TRBJ1-2, with D unresolved. The CDR3 consists of 15 residues. The V gene's germline CDR1 is LGHNA and CDR2 YSLEER. Trimming took 0 bases from V and 4 from J, leaving 12 bases between them. CDR3 sequence (DNA): TGCGCCAGCAGCCAAGATTCGGGAGAGGCCTATGGCTACACCTTC. Amino acid sequence: CASSQDSGEAYGYTF.